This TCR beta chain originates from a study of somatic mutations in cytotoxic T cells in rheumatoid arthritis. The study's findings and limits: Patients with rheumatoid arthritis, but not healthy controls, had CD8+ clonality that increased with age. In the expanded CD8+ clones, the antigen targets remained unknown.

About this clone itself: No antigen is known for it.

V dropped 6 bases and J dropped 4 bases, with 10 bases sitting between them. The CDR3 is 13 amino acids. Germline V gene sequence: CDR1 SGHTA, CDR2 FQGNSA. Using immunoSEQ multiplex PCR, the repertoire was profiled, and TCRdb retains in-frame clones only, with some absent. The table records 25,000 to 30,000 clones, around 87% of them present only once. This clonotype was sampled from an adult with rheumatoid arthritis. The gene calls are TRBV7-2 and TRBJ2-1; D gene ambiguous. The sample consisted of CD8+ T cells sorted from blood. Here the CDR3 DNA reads TGTGCCAGCAGGTCTTTAATTTACAATGAGCAGTTCTTC. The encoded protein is CASRSLIYNEQFF. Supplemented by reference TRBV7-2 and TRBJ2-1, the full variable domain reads GAGVSQSPSNKVTEKGKDVELRCDPISGHTALYWYRQSLGQGLEFLIYFQGNSAPDKSGLPSDRFSAERTGGSVSTLTIQRTQQEDSAVYLCASRSLIYNEQFFGPGTRLTVL.